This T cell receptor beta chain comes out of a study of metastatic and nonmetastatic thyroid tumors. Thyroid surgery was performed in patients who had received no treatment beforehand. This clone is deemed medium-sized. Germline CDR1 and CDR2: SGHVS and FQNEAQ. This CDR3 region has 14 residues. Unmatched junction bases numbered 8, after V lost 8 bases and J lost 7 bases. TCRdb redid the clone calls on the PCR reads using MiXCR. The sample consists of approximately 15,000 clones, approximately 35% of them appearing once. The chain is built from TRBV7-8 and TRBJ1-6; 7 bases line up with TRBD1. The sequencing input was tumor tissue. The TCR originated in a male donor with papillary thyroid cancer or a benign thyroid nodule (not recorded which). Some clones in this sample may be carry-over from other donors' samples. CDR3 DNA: TGTGCCAGCGTCCAAGGGACAGCGAATTCACCCCTCCACTTT. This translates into CASVQGTANSPLHF.